These 13 T cell receptor beta chains share one sample of origin, sequenced in a study of regulatory T cells in long-lasting Graves disease. Noted time point: newly diagnosed GD, antithyroid drugs for less than 3 months. PBMC-extracted RNA yielded the TCR library. In building TCR beta libraries, iRepertoire HTBI primers were used together with Arm-PCR of CDR3 regions. TCRdb independently ran MiXCR on the multiplex PCR reads; one entry per CDR3 protein. This table holds 450,000 to 500,000 distinct CDR3 sequences, 15% to 20% found once. These data were likewise used in another study, on T cells in Graves' hyperthyroidism and ophthalmopathy.

Specimen: peripheral blood mononuclear cells (PBMCs), collected at new diagnosis, from a patient treated with antithyroid drugs. The receptors were gathered from a man aged 40-49 years with Graves disease.

The table lists this clonotype with a few counts. This chain uses TRBV6-2 or TRBV6-3 with TRBJ2-3; D may match TRBD1 or TRBD2 (5 bases each). This CDR3 region has 14 residues. In germline, CDR1 is MNHEY, CDR2 SVGEGT. The ends were cut back, 2 bases at V and 5 bases at J, with 11 bases in the middle. The DNA of the CDR3 is TGTGCCAGCAGTTACGAGGGGAGTGGAGATACGCAGTATTTT. Encoded protein: CASSYEGSGDTQYF.

This clonotype has more than one count but fewer than ten. This sequence joins TRBV19 and TRBJ2-1; 7 bases fit TRBD2. CDR3 size: 13 residues. The ends lost 1 base at V and 10 bases at J; junction bases unmatched: 4. Germline assignment: CDR1 LNHDA and CDR2 SQIVND (reference sequence). The CDR3 DNA is TGTGCCAGTAGTATAGTTGGGAGGGTGGAGCAGTTCTTC. This codes for CASSIVGRVEQFF.

The V call is TRBV10-3, the J call TRBJ2-1, with TRBD2 matching over 9 bases. The CDR3 spans 16 residues. The V and J ends lost 1 base and 1 base, in that order; junction bases with no gene match: 2. From germline, CDR1 is ENHRY and CDR2 SYGVKD. The CDR3 DNA is TGTGCCATCAGTGAGTTCCTAGCGGGATCCTACAATGAGCAGTTCTTC. Its translation: CAISEFLAGSYNEQFF.

This clonotype was detected many times. The J gene is TRBJ2-7, the V gene TRBV12-5; D tentatively fits TRBD1 or TRBD2 (5 bases each). The V gene's germline CDR1 is LGHNT and CDR2 FRNRAP. CDR3 length: 14 amino acids. V lost 5 bases and J lost 3, with 14 bases in between. CDR3 amino acids: CASGHGTSFYEQYF. DNA for the CDR3: TGTGCTAGTGGTCACGGGACCTCCTTCTACGAGCAGTACTTC.

This clonotype was observed a handful of times. The rearrangement joins TRBV19 to TRBJ1-1, with D possibly TRBD1 on 6 matching bases. The germline CDR1 and CDR2 sequences are LNHDA and SQIVND (reference sequence). The CDR3 has 17 amino acids. V was shortened by 4 bases and J by 3 bases, with 21 bases between the two germline ends. CDR3 region: CASSTWRRGGGHTEAFF. The CDR3 DNA sequence: TGTGCCAGTAGTACCTGGCGGCGAGGGGGGGGCCACACTGAAGCTTTCTTT.

The chain joins TRBV5-6 to TRBJ1-5, with 8 bases lining up with TRBD1. Germline V gene data show CDR1 as SGHDT and CDR2 as YYEEEE. The CDR3 consists of 14 residues. V was pared by 6 bases and J by 1 base, with 3 bases of the junction left unmatched. CDR3 protein: CASTRQGSNQPQHF. CDR3 coding DNA: TGTGCCAGCACCAGACAGGGGAGCAATCAGCCCCAGCATTTT.

The chain employs TRBV12-3 or TRBV12-4 and TRBJ2-3, with unresolved D. The V end lost 4 bases, the J end lost 11 bases, and 22 bases lay between the germline ends. CDR3 length equals 15 residues. The CDR3 region is CASSYSTAAARMQYF. CDR3 nucleotides: TGTGCCAGCAGTTACTCGACGGCGGCAGCCCGAATGCAGTATTTT.

Ten or more counts support this clonotype. One end of the junction does not line up with germline, which may come from a read error. The rearrangement joins TRBV5-1 to TRBJ2-7, with D uncertain. CDR1 SGHRS and CDR2 YFSETQ come from the germline V gene. The CDR3 loop spans 15 amino acids. The CDR3 is CASSLATTRNYEQYF. The CDR3 nucleotides are TGTGCCAGCAGCTTGGCGACAACCCGAAACTACGAGCAGTACTTC.

There are a few counts of this clonotype. This chain connects TRBV20-1 to TRBJ2-1, with D possibly TRBD1 on 5 matching bases. The CDR3 length is 13 residues. Between the trimmed V and J ends, which lost 6 bases and 4 bases, there was a span of 13 bases. Per germline, CDR1 DFQATT and CDR2 SNEGSKA (reference sequence). CDR3: CSAQRGTYNEQFF. CDR3 nucleotides: TGCAGTGCCCAAAGGGGCACTTACAATGAGCAGTTCTTC.

The chain combines TRBV5-8 with TRBJ1-5, with D possibly TRBD1 on 5 matching bases. Germline assignment: CDR1 SGHTS and CDR2 YDEGEE. V was cut by 4 bases and J by 1 base, with 12 bases left in between. This CDR3 region has 15 residues. CDR3 sequence reads: CASSKIGGSNQPQHF. The CDR3, as DNA: TGTGCCAGCAGCAAAATTGGGGGAAGCAATCAGCCCCAGCATTTT.

This clonotype appeared a few times. The chain recombines TRBV7-3 with TRBJ2-1; maybe TRBD2 (5 bases). The CDR3 has 16 residues. The germline V gene encodes CDR1 SGHTA and CDR2 FQGTGA. V was clipped by 5 bases and J by 4 bases, with 18 bases between them. CDR3 bases: TGTGCCAGCAGCCTAGGAAAAGGGAGCGTTTACAATGAGCAGTTCTTC. Translating gives CASSLGKGSVYNEQFF.

The chain combines TRBV29-1 with TRBJ2-1; the D gene is possibly TRBD2 (6 bases). Germline V gene lookup returns CDR1 SQVTM and CDR2 ANQGSEA. This CDR3 comprises 13 residues. Between the trimmed V and J ends, which lost 3 bases and 1 base, there was a span of 7 bases. Here the CDR3 reads CSVEGGSYNEQFF. As DNA, the CDR3 is TGCAGCGTTGAGGGGGGATCCTACAATGAGCAGTTCTTC.

In this sample, this clonotype turned up many times. CDR3 in DNA: TGTGCCAGCAGCTCCGCCGGGACTAGCGGCACAGATACGCAGTATTTT. Translation: CASSSAGTSGTDTQYF. The J gene is TRBJ2-3, the V gene TRBV7-9; 10 bases are shared with TRBD2. The CDR3 has 16 amino acids. The trim removed 4 bases at V and 1 base at J, leaving 5 bases unmatched. In germline, CDR1 is SEHNR, CDR2 FQNEAQ (reference sequence).